This is a list of T cell receptor beta chains from one sample in a study of T cells after yellow fever vaccination. TCRdb re-derived calls from the 5' RACE reads in MiXCR, one entry per CDR3 protein. The table records hundreds of thousands of distinct CDR3 sequences, approximately 13% of them present only once. The sequencing here drew on PBMCs, taken on the day of the yellow fever booster vaccination. All receptors derive from a man younger than 40 who received the YFV17D yellow fever vaccine. Each CDR3 is given with its conserved first and last residue. Each record gives: D gene, V gene, clone size, J gene, CDR3 DNA, CDR3 protein. The D gene is left open where the match is weak. Clone size appears in some rows only: once, few, many, or a class for an expanded clone.

-	TRBV12-3/TRBV12-4	few	TRBJ1-2	TGTGCCAGCAGGAAGGAGGGTCCCGGCTATGGCTACACCTTC	CASRKEGPGYGYTF
TRBD1	TRBV5-5	-	TRBJ1-6	TGTGCCAGCACCTTGGTCAGGGGGAATTCACCCCTCCACTTT	CASTLVRGNSPLHF
TRBD2	TRBV5-4	-	TRBJ2-2	TGTGCCAGCAGCCCTAGCGGGAGGAGGGTCACCGGGGAGCTGTTTTTT	CASSPSGRRVTGELFF
-	TRBV20-1	-	TRBJ2-3	TGCAGTCGGTTTGTGGGAGCCACAGATACGCAGTATTTT	CSRFVGATDTQYF
TRBD2	TRBV29-1	-	TRBJ2-1	TGCAGCGTTGAAGGGGGGACTAGCGGGAGAATGGGCTACAATGAGCAGTTCTTC	CSVEGGTSGRMGYNEQFF
TRBD1	TRBV5-4	-	TRBJ2-3	TGTGCCAGCAGCTGGACAGGGGGATCCTTTAGCGGAAACACAGATACGCAGTATTTT	CASSWTGGSFSGNTDTQYF
TRBD1	TRBV18	-	TRBJ1-1	TGTGCCAGCTCGCCGAGGACAGGGCTCGACACTGAAGCTTTCTTT	CASSPRTGLDTEAFF
TRBD1	TRBV7-9	many	TRBJ1-5	TGTGCCAGCAGCAACCCCGGGACAGGGCCAGTATTGCCCCAGCATTTT	CASSNPGTGPVLPQHF
-	TRBV7-2	-	TRBJ2-7	TGTGCCAGCAGCGACCCACGGGGACTCCGGCGGGCCGAGCAGTACTTC	CASSDPRGLRRAEQYF
TRBD2	TRBV20-1	-	TRBJ2-4	TGCAGTGCCCCGCGGGGGAACGCCAAAAACATTCAGTACTTC	CSAPRGNAKNIQYF
-	TRBV12-3/TRBV12-4	-	TRBJ2-5	TGTGCCAGCAGTTTAGGGTTGAACTACCCCCAAGAGACCCAGTACTTC	CASSLGLNYPQETQYF
TRBD1	TRBV7-2	-	TRBJ1-2	TGTGCCAGCAGCCGGACAGGGGGATTGGGCTACACCTTC	CASSRTGGLGYTF
TRBD2	TRBV5-5	few	TRBJ2-3	TGTGCCAGCAGCTTGCCACTAGCGGGAGACAGCACAGATACGCAGTATTTT	CASSLPLAGDSTDTQYF
-	TRBV6-5	-	TRBJ2-7	TGTGCCAGCAGTTACTCGATGGGACCAGGGGTAGTGCAGTACTTC	CASSYSMGPGVVQYF
-	TRBV18	-	TRBJ2-3	TGTGCCAGCTCAACACGACACGGGAGTAACACAGATACGCAGTATTTT	CASSTRHGSNTDTQYF
-	TRBV12-3/TRBV12-4	few	TRBJ2-1	TGTGCCAGCAGTTTATCGCTACCCGTGGAGTTCTTC	CASSLSLPVEFF
-	TRBV7-6	few	TRBJ2-2	TGTGCCAGCAGCTTGTACCCTTCAGGGGCTCGGGACACCGGGGAGCTGTTTTTT	CASSLYPSGARDTGELFF